This T cell receptor (beta chain) is from a study of CD8+CD57+ T cells in acquired aplastic anemia. Whole-study context: Sorted CD4+ and CD8+ cells yielded DNA averaging around 3.2 ug.

The CDR3 runs to 13 residues. Trimming took off 2 bases at V and 2 bases at J, with 7 bases between the two ends. CDR1 is SEHNR and CDR2 is FQNEAQ in the germline V gene (reference sequence). Both TCR beta VDJ combination and CDR3 sequence profiling were carried out. Genomic DNA was the template for this profiling. TCRdb re-called the reads through MiXCR, storing one row per CDR3 protein. This table has around 180,000 distinct CDR3 sequences, 64% appearing once. Study results and caveats: Patients were compared with controls for CD8+ Simpson's diversity, and no significant difference emerged. It was found that twenty-nine CD8+ CDR3 sequences were shared between patients and controls.

In regard to this clonotype: Its antigen is unknown.

Source material: sorted CD4+, CD8+, or CD8+CD57+ T cells (not recorded which) from PBMCs. This chain links TRBV7-9 with TRBJ2-7; D is undetermined. The sequence derives from a human donor with severe aplastic anemia or a healthy control (not recorded which). DNA for the CDR3: TGTGCCAGCAGCTTAAAAGGTACCTACGAGCAGTACTTC. The encoded protein is CASSLKGTYEQYF.